This T cell receptor beta chain derives from a study of T cell responses to AZD1222 COVID-19 vaccine. As to this clone: What it binds is unknown.

Here immunoSEQ multiplex PCR was the method, and the copy in TCRdb shows in-frame clones only, minus some. There are over 95,000 clones in the sample; roughly 92% occur only once, and 6.5% to 10% lies in the top ten. General observations from the study: At baseline, seropositivity was found in only a handful of AZD1222 recipients. Regions 160-218 and 743-854 dominated among vaccine-associated CD4 TCRs spanning spike.

The clonotype was recovered from an adult who received the AZD1222 COVID-19 vaccine. The source was peripheral blood, collected 28 days after the second AZD1222 dose.

The chain's CDR3 is CASSEQQGSGYTF. The CDR3 coding sequence is TGTGCCAGCAGTGAACAACAAGGGAGTGGCTACACCTTC. This rearrangement joins TRBV2 to TRBJ1-2; D not certain. Trimming left V 2 bases short and J 7 bases short, with 11 bases between. The CDR3 has 13 residues. The V gene's germline CDR1 is SNHLY and CDR2 FYNNEI.